Listed below are T cell receptor beta chains from one sample, sequenced in a study of PD-1 blockade in mismatch repair-deficient tumors. Produced via immunoSEQ multiplex PCR; TCRdb's table is partial and in-frame only. In the table there are roughly 50,000 clones, over 70% of which are singletons. This sample comprised peripheral blood, obtained approximately 18 weeks after starting pembrolizumab. The receptors come from an adult with mismatch repair-deficient cancer. CDR3s include the opening cysteine and the closing phenylalanine or tryptophan. D genes are given only for firm matches. Clone size is not always given. Where it is, it says once, few, many or a class for expanded clones.

length | size | J | D | V | DNA | CDR3
14 | NA | TRBJ2-7 | TRBD1 | TRBV7-9 | TGTGCCAGCAGCCCACTGGGACAGCCCTACGAGCAGTACTTC | CASSPLGQPYEQYF
13 | NA | TRBJ1-5 | NA | TRBV30 | TGTGCCTCTCGGGACATGGACAATCAGCCCCAGCATTTT | CASRDMDNQPQHF
16 | NA | TRBJ2-3 | TRBD2 | TRBV5-4 | TGTGCCAGCAGCGAGAAAACTAGCGGAGGCACAGATACGCAGTATTTT | CASSEKTSGGTDTQYF
12 | NA | TRBJ2-7 | NA | TRBV11-1 | TGTGCCAGCAGCTTCGTTGCCTACGAGCAGTACTTC | CASSFVAYEQYF
14 | NA | TRBJ2-1 | NA | TRBV29-1 | TGCAGCTCCCGGGGGTCAGCGAATCCCAATGAGCAGTTCTTC | CSSRGSANPNEQFF
15 | NA | TRBJ1-1 | TRBD1 | TRBV7-6 | TGTGCCAGCAGCTTAAGGCAGGGGGGGAGGACTGAAGCTTTCTTT | CASSLRQGGRTEAFF
15 | NA | TRBJ1-2 | NA | TRBV4-3 | TGCGCCAGCAGCCAAGATGTTTCGGGTTCTTATGGCTACACCTTC | CASSQDVSGSYGYTF
14 | NA | TRBJ1-1 | TRBD1 | TRBV7-3 | TGTGCCAGCAGCTTAGACAGGGTTGAAACTGAAGCTTTCTTT | CASSLDRVETEAFF
15 | NA | TRBJ1-1 | NA | TRBV5-8 | TGTGCCAGCAGCTCTCTCGGGGCGCAGTTCACTGAAGCTTTCTTT | CASSSLGAQFTEAFF
15 | NA | TRBJ2-7 | TRBD1 | TRBV6-5 | TGTGCCAGCAGTAAGGACAGGGGTTTGAGCTACGAGCAGTACTTC | CASSKDRGLSYEQYF
11 | NA | TRBJ2-5 | TRBD1 | TRBV6-5 | TGTGCCAGCTGGACAGGAGAGACCCAGTACTTC | CASWTGETQYF
13 | NA | TRBJ2-3 | NA | TRBV19 | TGTGCCAGCGGCCCCTCCGGAACAGATACGCAGTATTTT | CASGPSGTDTQYF
13 | NA | TRBJ2-7 | NA | TRBV4-2 | TGTGCCAGCAGCCCGGGACTTGTTTACGAGCAGTACTTC | CASSPGLVYEQYF
15 | once | TRBJ2-1 | TRBD2 | TRBV4-1 | TGCGCCAGCAGCAAGTTAGCGGGGGAATACAATGAGCAGTTCTTC | CASSKLAGEYNEQFF
14 | NA | TRBJ2-5 | NA | TRBV19 | TGTGCCAGTAGTACCGACGGCACCCAAGAGACCCAGTACTTC | CASSTDGTQETQYF
12 | NA | TRBJ2-5 | NA | TRBV9 | TGTGCCAGCAGCACGAACCTAGAGACCCAGTACTTC | CASSTNLETQYF
13 | NA | TRBJ1-2 | NA | TRBV29-1 | TGCAGCGCCGCGGACTCCAGCTGGAATGGCTACACCTTC | CSAADSSWNGYTF
14 | once | TRBJ2-2 | TRBD1 | TRBV25-1 | TGTGCCAGCAGGGGACAGCACAACACCGGGGAGCTGTTTTTT | CASRGQHNTGELFF
15 | few | TRBJ1-2 | TRBD1 | TRBV29-1 | TGCAGCGTCCTCTACACGGGACAGACTAACTATGGCTACACCTTC | CSVLYTGQTNYGYTF
12 | medium-sized | TRBJ2-7 | TRBD1 | TRBV9 | TGTGCCAGCAGTGCCGACAGGGCCGAGCAGTACTTC | CASSADRAEQYF
13 | NA | TRBJ1-1 | NA | TRBV29-1 | TGCAGCGTTGATAGGGGCCCGGGAACTGAAGCTTTCTTT | CSVDRGPGTEAFF
14 | few | TRBJ2-1 | NA | TRBV19 | TGTGCCAGTACCCGCTCCGGGACAAACAATGAGCAGTTCTTC | CASTRSGTNNEQFF
15 | NA | TRBJ2-7 | TRBD2 | TRBV5-4 | TGTGCCAGCAGCTTTAAGCGGGAGGGCCTCCACGAGCAGTACTTC | CASSFKREGLHEQYF
13 | NA | TRBJ1-1 | NA | TRBV7-9 | TGTGCCAGCAGCGCTGGGGGTAACACTGAAGCTTTCTTT | CASSAGGNTEAFF
16 | few | TRBJ2-1 | TRBD2 | TRBV27 | TGTGCCAGCAGTTTAATATGGACTAGCGGGAGTGGTGAGCAGTTCTTC | CASSLIWTSGSGEQFF
15 | NA | TRBJ2-2 | TRBD2 | TRBV7-8 | TGTGCCAGCAGCTTAGCGGGACTACACACCGGGGAGCTGTTTTTT | CASSLAGLHTGELFF
12 | NA | TRBJ2-3 | NA | TRBV7-9 | TGTGCCAGCAGCATTAGCACAGATACGCAGTATTTT | CASSISTDTQYF
15 | NA | TRBJ2-7 | NA | TRBV29-1 | TGCAGCGTTGAAGACCCAGACAGGGGACTATACGAGCAGTACTTC | CSVEDPDRGLYEQYF
14 | NA | TRBJ1-1 | NA | TRBV6-6 | TGTGCCAGCAGTAACGGGGGGCTCAACACTGAAGCTTTCTTT | CASSNGGLNTEAFF
13 | NA | TRBJ2-3 | TRBD2 | TRBV29-1 | TGCAGCGGTTGGACTAGCGGGAGGGGTACGCAGTATTTT | CSGWTSGRGTQYF
13 | NA | TRBJ2-5 | TRBD2 | TRBV5-4 | TGTGCCAGCAGCTCACGGGGGGAAGAGACCCAGTACTTC | CASSSRGEETQYF
15 | NA | TRBJ2-7 | TRBD2 | TRBV6-6 | TGTGCCAGCAGCTCTAGCGGGAGAGCTCCCTACGAGCAGTACTTC | CASSSSGRAPYEQYF
15 | few | TRBJ1-5 | NA | TRBV4-1 | TGCGCCAGCAGCCAACAATGGGCGGGGGATCAGCCCCAGCATTTT | CASSQQWAGDQPQHF
14 | NA | TRBJ2-5 | NA | TRBV6-1 | TGTGCCAGCAGTGGCGGTTTACAGGGACTTACCCAGTACTTC | CASSGGLQGLTQYF
14 | NA | TRBJ1-1 | NA | TRBV25-1 | TGTGCCAGCAGTGCCGGTGGGGGGAGGACTGAAGCTTTCTTT | CASSAGGGRTEAFF
15 | NA | TRBJ1-2 | NA | TRBV19 | TGTGCCAGTAGCCCTCACGGGGGCGACCCTAATGGCTACACCTTC | CASSPHGGDPNGYTF
14 | NA | TRBJ2-7 | TRBD1 | TRBV7-6 | TGTGCCAGCAGCTATACAGGGGGCGTCTACGAGCAGTACTTC | CASSYTGGVYEQYF
18 | NA | TRBJ2-3 | NA | TRBV7-3 | TGTGCCAGCAGCTTAGCGCCCCTTGGGAGCGGGAGCACAGATACGCAGTATTTT | CASSLAPLGSGSTDTQYF
15 | NA | TRBJ1-4 | NA | TRBV19 | TGTGCCAGTCGGGCACGGTACGGGTTTGCCGAAAAACTGTTTTTT | CASRARYGFAEKLFF
13 | NA | TRBJ2-7 | NA | TRBV5-1 | TGCGCCAGCAGCTTAACAGGACACTACGAGCAGTACTTC | CASSLTGHYEQYF
14 | once | TRBJ2-1 | TRBD2 | TRBV30 | TGTGCCTGGAGTCGGCTAGCGGGAGCGGATGAGCAGTTCTTC | CAWSRLAGADEQFF
14 | NA | TRBJ2-2 | TRBD2 | TRBV25-1 | TGTGCCAGCCGCCCGGGACTACCGACCGGGGAGCTGTTTTTT | CASRPGLPTGELFF
15 | NA | TRBJ2-2 | NA | TRBV6-5 | TGTGCCAGCAGTCAAGGAACCACGACCGCCGGGGAGCTGTTTTTT | CASSQGTTTAGELFF
15 | NA | TRBJ2-3 | NA | TRBV7-9 | TGTGCCAGCAGCTTAGGCGGGGTCCCAAAAGATACGCAGTATTTT | CASSLGGVPKDTQYF
11 | NA | TRBJ2-3 | NA | TRBV25-1 | TGTGCCAGCAGTGGTGGAGATACGCAGTATTTT | CASSGGDTQYF
14 | NA | TRBJ1-5 | NA | TRBV6-1 | TGTGCCAGCAAAAACTCGGGGGTCCCGTGGCCCCAGCATTTT | CASKNSGVPWPQHF
14 | NA | TRBJ1-1 | TRBD1 | TRBV2 | TGTGCCAGCAGCTTGGGACAGAGGAACACTGAAGCTTTCTTT | CASSLGQRNTEAFF
17 | NA | TRBJ2-3 | NA | TRBV11-2 | TGTGCCAGCAGCTTAGGTAGGACACAGCCCTTCGCAGATACGCAGTATTTT | CASSLGRTQPFADTQYF
15 | NA | TRBJ2-7 | TRBD2 | TRBV11-2 | TGTGCCAGCAGCTTGGGCCCTAGCGGGAGCCACGAGCAGTACTTC | CASSLGPSGSHEQYF
15 | NA | TRBJ2-1 | TRBD2 | TRBV13 | TGTGCCAGCAGCCATAAGACTAGCGGGATACATGAGCAGTTCTTC | CASSHKTSGIHEQFF
14 | few | TRBJ1-2 | NA | TRBV10-3 | TGTGCCATCAGTGGCGGCCAGGCTGACTCGGTCTACACCTTC | CAISGGQADSVYTF
14 | NA | TRBJ1-2 | TRBD1 | TRBV27 | TGTGCCACCTCTACTGACAGGGGCAACTATGGCTACACCTTC | CATSTDRGNYGYTF
17 | NA | TRBJ2-5 | NA | TRBV15 | TGTGCCACCAGCAGAGTCGGGGCCAGGGCCCTCCAAGAGACCCAGTACTTC | CATSRVGARALQETQYF
13 | NA | TRBJ2-3 | NA | TRBV4-1 | TGCGCCAGCAGCCAAGTTTACACAGATACGCAGTATTTT | CASSQVYTDTQYF
14 | once | TRBJ1-4 | NA | TRBV10-3 | TGTGCCACCGGAAGCGGGGGCCCTAATGAAAAACTGTTTTTT | CATGSGGPNEKLFF